The 30 T cell receptor beta chains presented below share a single source sample, sequenced in a study of blood T cell repertoires in COVID-19. Clones were sequenced by immunoSEQ multiplex PCR, and TCRdb holds only the in-frame ones, with some missing. This table has about 200,000 clones, approximately 90% appearing once. Sequencing was performed on peripheral blood. All receptors derive from a man older than 75 with acute or convalescent COVID-19.

This clone has a handful of counts. DNA for the CDR3: TGTGCCAGTAGGCGACAGGGCGAGTATGGCTACACCTTC. It encodes CASRRQGEYGYTF. This chain joins TRBV19 and TRBJ1-2; 7 bases agree with TRBD1. This CDR3 region has 13 residues. The junction had 6 bases not matched to a gene; V was cut back by 6 bases and J by 5 bases. CDR1 and CDR2 from the germline V gene are LNHDA and SQIVND (reference sequence).

This chain links TRBV4-3 with TRBJ2-2, with TRBD2 as a possible D gene (5 bases). The CDR3 totals 14 residues. V dropped 3 bases and J dropped 4 bases, with 9 bases sitting between them. Looked up from germline, CDR1 is LGHNA and CDR2 is YSLEER. The CDR3 here is CASSQEEFTGELFF. CDR3 nucleotide sequence: TGCGCCAGCAGCCAGGAGGAGTTCACCGGGGAGCTGTTTTTT.

The rearrangement joins TRBV5-1 to TRBJ1-2; TRBD1 matches 8 bases. This CDR3 has 15 amino acids. Germline values: CDR1 SGHRS, CDR2 YFSETQ. Trimming took 4 bases from V and 5 from J; bases not matched to a gene: 10. Written as DNA, the CDR3 is TGCGCCAGCAGCGCCGCGGGACAGGATTCTTATGGCTACACCTTC. Translating gives CASSAAGQDSYGYTF.

This rearrangement joins TRBV5-1 to TRBJ2-3; tentative D call: TRBD2 (6 bases). Germline lookup yields CDR1 SGHRS and CDR2 YFSETQ. V was clipped by 0 bases and J by 3 bases, with 11 bases between them. The CDR3 is 15 amino acids. The CDR3 here is CASSLATGETDTQYF. The DNA for the CDR3 is TGCGCCAGCAGCTTGGCCACGGGGGAGACAGATACGCAGTATTTT.

The genes are TRBV7-2 and TRBJ2-3; 7 positions agree with TRBD2. Germline V lookup: CDR1 SGHTA, CDR2 FQGNSA. This CDR3 contains 18 residues. The V segment lost 3 bases and the J segment 6 bases; nucleotides outside the gene matches: 18. This CDR3 reads CASSFLPAGSPPADTQYF. CDR3 sequence (DNA): TGTGCCAGCAGCTTCCTGCCAGCGGGAAGCCCCCCGGCGGATACGCAGTATTTT.

The chain uses TRBV6-5 and TRBJ1-1; D is unresolved. There are 13 residues in the CDR3. Trimming took 7 bases from V and 0 from J, leaving 9 bases between them. The germline gives CDR1 MNHEY, CDR2 SVGAGI. The CDR3 sequence: CASIVYMNTEAFF. The DNA of the CDR3 is TGTGCCAGCATTGTTTACATGAACACTGAAGCTTTCTTT.

This clone was seen just once. The chain recombines TRBV19 with TRBJ1-1; TRBD1 agrees at 9 bases. V was clipped by 5 bases and J by 0 bases; unmatched bases: 7. The CDR3 length is 16 residues. CDR1 and CDR2 from the germline V gene are LNHDA and SQIVND (reference sequence). DNA of the CDR3: TGTGCCAGTAGTCCGGGACAGGGTTACATGAACACTGAAGCTTTCTTT. This gives the protein CASSPGQGYMNTEAFF.

The chain uses TRBV20-1 and TRBJ1-5; D remains ambiguous. CDR1 is DFQATT, CDR2 SNEGSKA, per germline (reference sequence). Trimming took off 3 bases at V and 2 bases at J, with 14 bases between the two ends. The CDR3 is made up of 15 amino acids. In DNA, the CDR3 is TGCAGTGCTAGTGGCGGGCAGGTGGGCAATCAGCCCCAGCATTTT. Amino acid sequence: CSASGGQVGNQPQHF.

The rearrangement joins TRBV5-1 to TRBJ2-5; 7 nucleotides agree with TRBD2. Per germline, CDR1 SGHRS and CDR2 YFSETQ. V was pared by 4 bases and J by 2 bases, with 8 bases of the junction left unmatched. This CDR3 has 15 amino acids. CDR3 loop: CASSRLAQSQETQYF. Written as DNA, the CDR3 is TGCGCCAGCAGCCGACTAGCACAATCGCAAGAGACCCAGTACTTC.

The CDR3 loop reads CASSLSRDRPFNGYTF. CDR3 nucleotide sequence: TGTGCCAGCAGCCTCTCCCGGGACAGGCCTTTCAATGGCTACACCTTC. V gene TRBV3-1 (or the pseudogene TRBV3-2) combines with J gene TRBJ1-2, with 8 bases matching TRBD1. The CDR3 contains 16 residues. V shed 4 bases, J shed 6 bases, and the junction held 13 bases outside the gene matches. Germline loops: CDR1 LGHDT, CDR2 YNNKEL (reference sequence).

The chain combines TRBV7-2 with TRBJ2-2; 7 bases agree with TRBD2. Trimming took 5 bases from V and 4 from J; bases not matched to a gene: 1. CDR1 SGHTA and CDR2 FQGNSA come from the germline V gene. The CDR3 loop spans 13 amino acids. CDR3 sequence: CASSRGVTGELFF. Written as DNA, the CDR3 is TGTGCCAGCAGCCGGGGGGTCACCGGGGAGCTGTTTTTT.

The V and J genes are TRBV6-5 and TRBJ2-5, with 7 nucleotides matching TRBD1. The CDR3 has 14 amino acids. Germline V gives CDR1 MNHEY, CDR2 SVGAGI. V lost 7 bases, J lost 2 bases, and 7 bases stayed unmatched. This chain's CDR3 is CASTPPGQQETQYF. The CDR3 DNA sequence: TGTGCCAGCACCCCCCCGGGACAGCAAGAGACCCAGTACTTC.

Only one count was recorded for this clone. J is TRBJ2-5 and V is TRBV18; 8 positions agree with TRBD1. From germline, CDR1 is KGHSH and CDR2 LQKENI. CDR3 length equals 14 residues. V shed 4 bases, J shed 5 bases, and the junction held 6 bases outside the gene matches. The CDR3 DNA sequence: TGTGCCAGCTCACTCTCAGGGGGCCTGGAGACCCAGTACTTC. As protein: CASSLSGGLETQYF. Looking up the rest from reference TRBV18 and TRBJ2-5 gives the full variable domain: NAGVMQNPRHLVRRRGQEARLRCSPMKGHSHVYWYRQLPEEGLKFMVYLQKENIIDESGMPKERFSAEFPKEGPSILRIQQVVRGDSAAYFCASSLSGGLETQYFGPGTRLLVL.

The chain links TRBV28 to TRBJ1-3, with 8 bases aligning to TRBD1. CDR3 length equals 15 residues. V gave up 5 bases and J gave up 4 bases; unmatched junction bases: 7. Germline loops: CDR1 MDHEN, CDR2 SYDVKM. The CDR3 sequence: CASSLSTGVGNTIYF. CDR3 DNA sequence: TGTGCCAGCAGTCTATCGACAGGGGTCGGAAACACCATATATTTT. The variable domain in full, with the rest retrieved from reference TRBV28 and TRBJ1-3, is DVKVTQSSRYLVKRTGEKVFLECVQDMDHENMFWYRQDPGLGLRLIYFSYDVKMKEKGDIPEGYSVSREKKERFSLILESASTNQTSMYLCASSLSTGVGNTIYFGEGSWLTVV.

The sample holds one count of this clone. The chain joins TRBV5-1 to TRBJ2-5; D not resolved. V dropped 4 bases and J dropped 4 bases, with 14 bases sitting between them. Germline CDR1 reads SGHRS; CDR2 reads YFSETQ. This CDR3 is 14 amino acids long. CDR3 sequence (DNA): TGCGCCAGCAGCCCTCCCGGTCCCGGAGAGACCCAGTACTTC. Protein: CASSPPGPGETQYF. Full variable domain (rest looked up from reference TRBV5-1 and TRBJ2-5): KAGVTQTPRYLIKTRGQQVTLSCSPISGHRSVSWYQQTPGQGLQFLFEYFSETQRNKGNFPGRFSGRQFSNSRSEMNVSTLELGDSALYLCASSPPGPGETQYFGPGTRLLVL.

The chain uses TRBV5-4 and TRBJ1-1; D call uncertain. CDR3 size: 13 residues. V lost 2 bases to trimming and J lost 8 bases, with 13 bases between them. Germline V gene sequence: CDR1 SGHNT, CDR2 YYREEE (reference sequence). CDR3 bases: TGTGCCAGCAGCTTAGTTAACACCTTAGAAGCTTTCTTT. This translates into CASSLVNTLEAFF.

V gene TRBV27 combines with J gene TRBJ2-3; 14 bases line up with TRBD2. V trimming: 3 bases; J trimming: 6 bases; junction bases outside the gene matches: 5. The CDR3 contains 16 residues. CDR1 MNHEY and CDR2 SMNVEV come from the germline V gene (reference sequence). CDR3 nucleotide sequence: TGTGCCAGCAGTTTGACTAGCGGGAGGGTTTGGGATACGCAGTATTTT. Translation gives CASSLTSGRVWDTQYF.

The CDR3 protein is CASSLHPGHMIYGYTF. The DNA of the CDR3 is TGTGCCAGCAGCTTACACCCGGGACATATGATCTATGGCTACACCTTC. The chain links TRBV7-2 to TRBJ1-2; maybe TRBD1 (6 bases). Per germline, CDR1 SGHTA and CDR2 FQGNSA. This CDR3 is 16 amino acids long. Trimming pared 2 bases from V and 4 bases from J, leaving 17 bases between. The full variable domain, in which reference TRBV7-2 and TRBJ1-2 provide the parts outside the CDR3, is GAGVSQSPSNKVTEKGKDVELRCDPISGHTALYWYRQSLGQGLEFLIYFQGNSAPDKSGLPSDRFSAERTGGSVSTLTIQRTQQEDSAVYLCASSLHPGHMIYGYTFGSGTRLTVV.

CDR3 amino acids: CASSFLGGGRSPLHF. The CDR3 nucleotides are TGTGCCAGCAGTTTCCTAGGGGGCGGGAGGTCACCCCTCCACTTT. The chain recombines TRBV9 with TRBJ1-6, with 7 bases that match TRBD1. Germline CDR1 and CDR2: SGDLS and YYNGEE. Germline trimming cut 5 bases from V and 10 bases from J; bases unmatched to any gene: 12. The CDR3 totals 15 residues.

The chain uses TRBV7-9 and TRBJ1-2; a weak D match, TRBD1 (6 bases). The germline CDR1 and CDR2 sequences are SEHNR and FQNEAQ (reference sequence). This CDR3 spans 13 amino acids. The V end lost 5 bases, the J end lost 7 bases, and 14 bases lay between the germline ends. CDR3 amino acids: CASSRDTGFGYTF. The CDR3 region has the DNA TGTGCCAGCAGCCGAGATACAGGGTTTGGCTACACCTTC.

The rearrangement links TRBV27 to TRBJ2-3, with D possibly TRBD2 on 6 matching bases. V lost 9 bases to trimming and J lost 2 bases, with 21 bases between them. Germline V CDR1 and CDR2: MNHEY, SMNVEV (reference sequence). This CDR3 has 16 residues. CDR3 loop: CASQSLAREFTDTQYF. CDR3 DNA sequence: TGTGCCAGTCAAAGTCTAGCGAGAGAATTCACAGATACGCAGTATTTT.

The rearrangement uses TRBV5-1 and TRBJ2-2; the match to TRBD1 covers 9 bases. The CDR3 extends over 16 amino acids. Trimming removed 2 bases from V and 3 bases from J; junction bases left unmatched: 5. The germline CDR1 and CDR2 sequences are SGHRS and YFSETQ. The CDR3 reads CASSFGQGRYTGELFF. The DNA of the CDR3 is TGCGCCAGCAGCTTTGGACAGGGGAGGTACACCGGGGAGCTGTTTTTT.

As regards this clone: Additional DNA sequences in this sample encode the identical CDR3. This chain links TRBV7-2 with TRBJ2-5; D gene ambiguous. Looked up from germline, CDR1 is SGHTA and CDR2 is FQGNSA. The V end was cut by 3 bases, the J end by 1 base, with 24 bases between. This CDR3 contains 19 residues. The CDR3, as DNA: TGTGCCAGCAGCTTGGAGTTTGAGTACTACCTCCTTGGCCAAGAGACCCAGTACTTC. It specifies CASSLEFEYYLLGQETQYF. The variable domain in full, with the rest retrieved from reference TRBV7-2 and TRBJ2-5, is GAGVSQSPSNKVTEKGKDVELRCDPISGHTALYWYRQSLGQGLEFLIYFQGNSAPDKSGLPSDRFSAERTGGSVSTLTIQRTQQEDSAVYLCASSLEFEYYLLGQETQYFGPGTRLLVL.

V and J are TRBV19 and TRBJ2-5; no clear D. CDR1 LNHDA and CDR2 SQIVND come from the germline V gene (reference sequence). Trimming cost V 1 base and J 2 bases, with 14 bases left between them. The CDR3 is 16 residues long. In DNA, the CDR3 is TGTGCCAGTAGTATAGGGGCAGTTTTCTCGCAAGAGACCCAGTACTTC. Amino acid sequence: CASSIGAVFSQETQYF.

The chain uses TRBV7-8 and TRBJ2-3, with D possibly matching TRBD2 (6 bases). Deletions cut 7 bases from V and 4 bases from J, with 21 bases between. Looked up from germline, CDR1 is SGHVS and CDR2 is FQNEAQ. The CDR3 has 16 amino acids. DNA of the CDR3: TGTGCCAGCACACAGCGGGCTCTAACGCTATCAGATACGCAGTATTTT. Protein: CASTQRALTLSDTQYF.

The V and J genes are TRBV7-3 and TRBJ2-5; a possible D gene is TRBD2 (6 bases). CDR1 SGHTA and CDR2 FQGTGA come from the germline V gene. V lost 4 bases, J lost 1 base, and 10 bases lay in between. The CDR3 spans 14 residues. The CDR3 DNA reads TGTGCCAGCAGCTCATCTAGCGCCCAAGAGACCCAGTACTTC. It codes for CASSSSSAQETQYF.

The rearrangement links TRBV12-5 to TRBJ2-1; perhaps TRBD1 as D (5 bases). Trimming took 6 bases from V and 10 from J, leaving 22 bases between them. The CDR3 consists of 15 residues. Per the germline V gene, CDR1 is LGHNT and CDR2 is FRNRAP. The CDR3 DNA sequence: TGTGCTAGTGGCTTTGCGGAGTCAGGGCGGCAGGAGCAGTTCTTC. Amino acids: CASGFAESGRQEQFF.

The genes are TRBV6-2 or TRBV6-3 and TRBJ1-5; 8 positions agree with TRBD1. Looked up from germline, CDR1 is MNHEY and CDR2 is SVGEGT. This CDR3 has 16 residues. V shed 5 bases, J shed 3 bases, and the junction held 9 bases outside the gene matches. CDR3 DNA: TGTGCCAGCAGTCAGGCCCGGACAGGGCTCAATCAGCCCCAGCATTTT. As protein: CASSQARTGLNQPQHF.

Only one count was recorded for this clone. The chain uses TRBV10-3 and TRBJ2-3; 8 bases line up with TRBD2. The CDR3 runs 15 residues. V lost 3 bases to trimming and J lost 4 bases; unmatched junction nucleotides: 6. Germline CDR1 reads ENHRY; CDR2 reads SYGVKD. CDR3 sequence (DNA): TGTGCCATCAGTGACCCCGGGAGGGCGTCAGATACGCAGTATTTT. Translating gives CAISDPGRASDTQYF.

The V and J genes are TRBV2 and TRBJ2-1, with TRBD2 identical over 7 bases. The CDR3 sequence is 14 residues long. The trim removed 6 bases at V and 3 bases at J, leaving 5 bases unmatched. Germline V gene sequence: CDR1 SNHLY, CDR2 FYNNEI. The CDR3 DNA follows: TGTGCCAGCAGGGACCGGGACTACTACAATGAGCAGTTCTTC. It yields the protein CASRDRDYYNEQFF.